By share, the clone carrying this T cell receptor beta chain ranks as medium-sized (0.01 to 0.1%). Authors' methods: Amplification with reference gene primers provided the estimates of nucleated cell counts. This table comes from immunoSEQ multiplex PCR, and its TCRdb copy is limited to in-frame clones, with some not included. V and J calls and clone size are copied from that table; D and trimming were computed from the DNA. This table has some 42,000 clones, around four fifths appearing once. The source of the sample is a study of blood T cell repertoires in COVID-19. About the study: COVID-19 samples, acute and convalescent, were from the United States, Italy and Spain. In each case, the material was cDNA or gDNA derived from T cells, B-cell-depleted T cells, or PBMCs.

Germline V gene lookup returns CDR1 SGHTA and CDR2 FQGTGA. The V end lost 3 bases, the J end lost 2 bases, and 8 bases lay between the germline ends. There are 14 residues in the CDR3. The origin of this receptor is a middle-aged man with active COVID-19. Sequenced material: peripheral blood. The chain joins TRBV7-3 to TRBJ2-1; maybe TRBD2 (5 bases). The CDR3 coding sequence is TGTGCCAGCAGCTTCCGGGGTACCTACAATGAGCAGTTCTTC. Protein: CASSFRGTYNEQFF.